Each of the 27 T cell receptor beta chains below was sequenced from the same sample in a study of Graves' ophthalmopathy and Graves' hyperthyroidism. The study amplified TCR beta CDR3 regions using RNA transcripts. After a first-round RT-PCR with HTBI primers, a second-round multiplex PCR was run. TCRdb re-analysed the multiplex PCR reads in MiXCR, keeping a single row per CDR3 protein. Among roughly 400,000 distinct CDR3 sequences listed, approximately 18% were seen once. Source material: peripheral blood. All receptors derive from an adult woman with stable Graves' hyperthyroidism.

As concerns this clonotype: This may be a read error: a much more frequent sequence differs by one nucleotide. The CDR3 carries no conserved terminal phenylalanine or tryptophan, so it likely arises from a read error. The J gene is TRBJ1-2, the V gene TRBV12-3 or TRBV12-4, with TRBD1 matching 9 bases. The CDR3 extends over 13 amino acids. Trimming at V came to 4 bases and at J to 6 bases, leaving 3 bases not matched to a gene. The CDR3 reads CASSSGTGNGYTV. DNA of the CDR3: TGTGCCAGCAGTTCCGGGACAGGGAATGGCTACACCGTC.

The chain uses TRBV10-3 and TRBJ1-1, with TRBD1 matching over 9 bases. CDR3 length equals 17 residues. Per the germline V gene, CDR1 is ENHRY and CDR2 is SYGVKD. V dropped 7 bases and J dropped 5; count of bases not matched to a gene: 17. The CDR3 protein is CAINSLPTLTGGTEAFF. The CDR3 nucleotides are TGTGCCATCAATTCCCTACCGACCCTGACAGGGGGGACTGAAGCTTTCTTT.

This clonotype was seen many times. This rearrangement joins TRBV11-2 to TRBJ2-7, with 12 nucleotides matching TRBD2. With V trimmed by 4 bases and J by 5 bases, 15 bases remained unmatched. The V gene's germline CDR1 is SGHAT and CDR2 FQNNGV. The CDR3 extends over 18 amino acids. The CDR3 coding sequence is TGTGCCAGCAGCTCCCTAGCGGGAGGGCCTAGAGAGTACCACGAGCAGTACTTC. Encoded protein: CASSSLAGGPREYHEQYF.

This clonotype was recorded many times. The chain is built from TRBV11-2 and TRBJ2-7; D is unresolved. Germline V gene data show CDR1 as SGHAT and CDR2 as FQNNGV. There are 11 residues in the CDR3. Trimming shortened V by 1 base and J by 6 bases, and 4 bases separated the two germline ends. The CDR3: CASSLVAEQYF. Written as DNA, the CDR3 is TGTGCCAGCAGCTTAGTGGCCGAGCAGTACTTC.

This clonotype was picked up a small number of times. CDR3 bases: TGTGCCAGCAGCTTAGGAGGGGGAGGTCACACAGATACGCAGTATTTT. The encoded protein is CASSLGGGGHTDTQYF. V gene TRBV11-2 combines with J gene TRBJ2-3, with D perhaps assigned TRBD1 or TRBD2 (6 bases each). The V and J ends lost 1 base and 2 bases respectively, with 13 bases between them. Germline V lookup: CDR1 SGHAT, CDR2 FQNNGV. The CDR3 is 16 amino acids.

This clonotype showed up many times. The rearrangement uses TRBV19 and TRBJ1-1; 9 bases match TRBD1. The trim removed 7 bases at V and 0 bases at J, leaving 9 bases unmatched. CDR3 length: 16 residues. CDR1 is LNHDA and CDR2 is SQIVND in the germline V gene (reference sequence). The CDR3 bases are TGTGCCAGTAACATTGACAGGGGGTCCATGAACACTGAAGCTTTCTTT. It specifies CASNIDRGSMNTEAFF.

This clonotype was picked up many times. V and J are TRBV29-1 and TRBJ1-2, with D uncertain. This CDR3 has 11 residues. Trimming removed 8 bases at V and 3 bases at J, with 10 bases between. Looked up from germline, CDR1 is SQVTM and CDR2 is ANQGSEA. The CDR3 sequence: CSIGPDYGYTF. The CDR3 region has the DNA TGCAGCATCGGACCGGACTATGGCTACACCTTC.

This clonotype was detected ten times or more. This CDR3 is CASSLAVSTEAFF. The DNA for the CDR3 is TGTGCCAGCAGTTTGGCTGTTAGCACTGAAGCTTTCTTT. The chain uses TRBV28 and TRBJ1-1; D is unclear. This CDR3 is built from 13 residues. V was pared by 3 bases and J by 4 bases, with 9 bases between. Germline V gives CDR1 MDHEN, CDR2 SYDVKM.

This clonotype was seen many times. J is TRBJ2-5 and V is TRBV11-1; TRBD2 agrees at 12 bases. The CDR3 contains 15 residues. Trimming at V came to 3 bases and at J to 5 bases, leaving 4 bases not matched to a gene. Germline loops: CDR1 SGHAT, CDR2 FQDESV (reference sequence). The CDR3 DNA follows: TGTGCCAGCAGCTTTCTGACTAGCGGGAGTGAGACCCAGTACTTC. Translated, it gives CASSFLTSGSETQYF.

This clonotype was counted at least ten times. This chain joins TRBV13 and TRBJ2-3; D is unresolved. This CDR3 comprises 19 residues. Looked up from germline, CDR1 is PRHDT and CDR2 is FYEKMQ (reference sequence). Between the trimmed V and J ends, which lost 5 bases and 4 bases, there was a span of 28 bases. For the CDR3, the DNA is TGTGCCAGCAGCCTGGGGTTTGCGAGGTATCGGGCCGTCTCAGATACGCAGTATTTT. The encoded protein is CASSLGFARYRAVSDTQYF.

This clonotype was seen ten or more times. V is TRBV20-1 and J is TRBJ2-7, with 10 bases lining up with TRBD2. There are 15 residues in the CDR3. Looked up from germline, CDR1 is DFQATT and CDR2 is SNEGSKA (reference sequence). With 3 bases clipped from V and 7 bases from J, the junction kept 12 bases outside the gene matches. As DNA, the CDR3 is TGCAGTGCTAGGCGAGCGGCTAGCGGGAGTTGGGAGCAGTACTTC. This encodes CSARRAASGSWEQYF.

The chain combines TRBV27 with TRBJ2-7; weak D call: TRBD1 (6 bases). Germline lookup yields CDR1 MNHEY and CDR2 SMNVEV (reference sequence). This CDR3 is 15 amino acids long. The V end lost 6 bases, the J end lost 1 base, and 16 bases lay between the germline ends. DNA for the CDR3: TGTGCCAGCAGGTCCCGAACAGGGATATCCTACGAGCAGTACTTC. This gives the protein CASRSRTGISYEQYF.

Concerning this clonotype: No DNA is shown, since the ends of the CDR3 on it are uncertain; the CDR3 is the one TCRdb lists. The gene calls are TRBV12-3 or TRBV12-4 and TRBJ2-7; TRBD1 reflects the table's D call only, with no check against the DNA. The CDR3 contains 15 residues when both ends are counted. CDR3 region: CASSSSGQGAYEQYF.

The chain links TRBV6-1 to TRBJ1-1; tentatively, D is TRBD1 (5 bases). V lost 6 bases to trimming and J lost 2 bases, with 10 bases between them. There are 13 residues in the CDR3. Germline loops: CDR1 MNHNS, CDR2 SASEGT. As DNA, the CDR3 is TGTGCCAGCAGGGAGGGACCAAACACTGAAGCTTTCTTT. It codes for CASREGPNTEAFF.

About this clonotype: Possible read error: a much larger clone is one base away. This chain joins TRBV12-3 or TRBV12-4 and TRBJ2-2; 8 nucleotides match TRBD2. V was clipped by 4 bases and J by 5 bases; unmatched bases: 9. This CDR3 is 16 amino acids long. CDR3 in amino acids: CASSSGSGSKTGELFF. CDR3 coding DNA: TGTGCCAGCAGTTCTGGGAGCGGGAGTAAAACCGGGGAGCTGTTTTTT.

CDR3 sequence: CASGDRGNYGYTF. The CDR3 DNA sequence: TGTGCCAGCGGGGACAGGGGGAACTATGGCTACACCTTC. The J gene is TRBJ1-2, the V gene TRBV6-1; 11 nucleotides match TRBD1. The CDR3 is made up of 13 amino acids. Germline values: CDR1 MNHNS, CDR2 SASEGT. Trimming took 8 bases from V and 2 from J; bases not matched to a gene: 1.

This clonotype was seen only a few times. The V call is TRBV27, the J call TRBJ1-1; 7 bases line up with TRBD1. Per the germline V gene, CDR1 is MNHEY and CDR2 is SMNVEV (reference sequence). V was pared by 5 bases and J by 0 bases, with 6 bases of the junction left unmatched. The CDR3 has 15 amino acids. In nucleotides, the CDR3 is TGTGCCAGCAGTACCTACAGGGGTATGAACACTGAAGCTTTCTTT. It codes for CASSTYRGMNTEAFF.

The chain is built from TRBV30 and TRBJ2-7; D might be TRBD1 (6 bases). V was cut by 2 bases and J by 7 bases, with 12 bases left in between. The V gene's germline CDR1 is GTSNPN and CDR2 SVGIG (reference sequence). The CDR3 spans 12 residues. The CDR3 DNA reads TGTGCCTGGAGTTCGGGACACAGGGAGCAGTACTTC. Protein product: CAWSSGHREQYF. Looking up the rest from reference TRBV30 and TRBJ2-7 gives the full variable domain: SQTIHQWPATLVQPVGSPLSLECTVEGTSNPNLYWYRQAAGRGLQLLFYSVGIGQISSEVPQNLSASRPQDRQFILSSKKLLLSDSGFYLCAWSSGHREQYFGPGTRLTVT.

This clonotype was recorded at least ten times. The rearrangement links TRBV11-2 to TRBJ2-2; 7 bases match TRBD2. CDR3 size: 15 residues. The V segment lost 4 bases and the J segment 0 bases; nucleotides outside the gene matches: 2. Germline lookup yields CDR1 SGHAT and CDR2 FQNNGV. CDR3 sequence reads: CASSSGLTNTGELFF. The CDR3 DNA reads as TGTGCCAGCAGCTCGGGACTAACGAACACCGGGGAGCTGTTTTTT. The whole variable domain, remainder taken from reference TRBV11-2 and TRBJ2-2, is EAGVAQSPRYKIIEKRQSVAFWCNPISGHATLYWYQQILGQGPKLLIQFQNNGVVDDSQLPKDRFSAERLKGVDSTLKIQPAKLEDSAVYLCASSSGLTNTGELFFGEGSRLTVL.

At least ten counts were recorded for this clonotype. The chain carries TRBV20-1 and TRBJ2-4, with D perhaps matching TRBD2 (6 bases). The CDR3 loop spans 18 amino acids. V lost 5 bases, J lost 6 bases, and 29 bases lay in between. Germline V gives CDR1 DFQATT, CDR2 SNEGSKA (reference sequence). In DNA, the CDR3 is TGCAGTGCTCCGACTAGATCCTTTTTTCCGCGCTGGGCAAACATTCAGTACTTC. Protein sequence: CSAPTRSFFPRWANIQYF.

This clonotype has ten or more counts. The chain uses TRBV20-1 and TRBJ1-5; TRBD1 might be the D (5 bases). Germline assignment: CDR1 DFQATT and CDR2 SNEGSKA (reference sequence). The V and J ends lost 0 bases and 7 bases respectively, with 7 bases between them. This CDR3 region has 12 residues. CDR3 loop: CSARDGGQPQHF. The CDR3 DNA follows: TGCAGTGCTAGAGATGGGGGGCAGCCCCAGCATTTT.

This clonotype was seen at least ten times. The chain is built from TRBV28 and TRBJ2-7; 11 bases align to TRBD2. The CDR3 runs to 18 residues. Germline loops: CDR1 MDHEN, CDR2 SYDVKM. The ends lost 4 bases at V and 2 bases at J; junction bases unmatched: 13. DNA of the CDR3: TGTGCCAGCAGTTATCCGACTAGCGGGAAGTCGCTAACCTACGAGCAGTACTTC. Translation gives CASSYPTSGKSLTYEQYF.

V and J are TRBV28 and TRBJ2-7, with 7 positions matching TRBD1. From germline, CDR1 is MDHEN and CDR2 SYDVKM. The junction had 6 bases not matched to a gene; V was cut back by 3 bases and J by 4 bases. CDR3 length: 14 residues. The CDR3 DNA sequence: TGTGCCAGCAGTTTCGCGACAGGGCGGTACGAGCAGTACTTC. This encodes CASSFATGRYEQYF. Full variable domain (remainder filled in from reference TRBV28 and TRBJ2-7): DVKVTQSSRYLVKRTGEKVFLECVQDMDHENMFWYRQDPGLGLRLIYFSYDVKMKEKGDIPEGYSVSREKKERFSLILESASTNQTSMYLCASSFATGRYEQYFGPGTRLTVT.

This clonotype was observed at least ten times. The genes are TRBV28 and TRBJ1-2; D is unclear. CDR1 is MDHEN, CDR2 SYDVKM, per germline. V lost 3 bases and J 1 base, leaving 9 bases between the germline ends. The CDR3 loop spans 14 amino acids. The CDR3 loop reads CASSFLGGNYGYTF. CDR3 in DNA: TGTGCCAGCAGTTTCCTGGGCGGTAACTATGGCTACACCTTC.

This clonotype has only a few counts. The rearrangement uses TRBV3-1 and TRBJ2-7; D uncertain. There are 12 residues in the CDR3. Germline CDR1 and CDR2: LGHDT and YNNKEL (reference sequence). V dropped 0 bases and J dropped 4 bases, with 4 bases sitting between them. CDR3: CASSQERYEQYF. The DNA for the CDR3 is TGTGCCAGCAGCCAAGAAAGATACGAGCAGTACTTC.

This clonotype has ten or more counts. The chain uses TRBV25-1 and TRBJ2-2; 7 bases are shared with TRBD1. CDR3 length: 18 residues. Germline V gene data show CDR1 as MGHDK and CDR2 as SYGVNS. Trimming cost V 4 bases and J 7 bases; bases outside gene matches: 18. CDR3 nucleotide sequence: TGTGCCAGCAGTGGGTTCGCCGGGACAGTCAAGACTTTCGGGGAGCTGTTTTTT. Its translation is CASSGFAGTVKTFGELFF.

At least ten counts were recorded for this clonotype. The chain joins TRBV24-1 to TRBJ2-5; 9 nucleotides match TRBD1. Germline trimming cut 4 bases from V and 6 bases from J; bases unmatched to any gene: 5. The length of the CDR3 is 14 residues. Germline V gives CDR1 KGHDR, CDR2 SFDVKD. CDR3 in DNA: TGTGCCACCAGTGAGAACAGGGGGCCGAAGACCCAGTACTTC. Translation gives CATSENRGPKTQYF.